The 26 T cell receptor beta chains below were found in one sample sequenced in a study of OX40 agonist ivuxolimab in advanced cancers. The method was the immunoSEQ multiplex PCR assay. Entries here come from immuneACCESS through TCRdb and include only in-frame sequences with V and J called. Some clones fail to appear in such tables; in the studies checked, an unresolved V gene covers under half of the shortfall, and the cause of the remainder is unknown. The sample table lists 55,000 to 75,000 clones, around 81% of them with a count of one. Approximately 1% of the sample comes from the top ten. The sample here was CD4+ or CD8+ T cells sorted from blood, taken in a trial of the OX40 agonist ivuxolimab. The receptors were gathered from an adult with an advanced solid tumor such as melanoma, head and neck, liver or kidney cancer.

The rearrangement uses TRBV6-5 and TRBJ1-2, with 9 positions matching TRBD1. Germline lookup yields CDR1 MNHEY and CDR2 SVGAGI. V trimming: 4 bases; J trimming: 4 bases; junction bases outside the gene matches: 7. The CDR3 runs to 15 residues. The CDR3 sequence is CASSSPGQGRYGYTF. Written as DNA, the CDR3 is TGTGCCAGCAGTTCGCCGGGACAGGGTCGCTATGGCTACACCTTC.

The chain is built from TRBV30 and TRBJ1-1; D ambiguous. This CDR3 contains 13 residues. Trimming stripped 4 bases from V and 1 base from J, with 10 bases between. Per the germline V gene, CDR1 is GTSNPN and CDR2 is SVGIG (reference sequence). The CDR3 DNA reads as TGTGCCTGGATGGGGTATTGGAACACTGAAGCTTTCTTT. Its translation: CAWMGYWNTEAFF.

V gene TRBV5-1 combines with J gene TRBJ2-7; D not resolved. The germline gives CDR1 SGHRS, CDR2 YFSETQ. This CDR3 region has 14 residues. V was trimmed by 1 base and J by 6 bases, leaving 14 bases between them. The CDR3 DNA is TGCGCCAGCAGCTTGACACAAAAAAAGAGCGAGCAGTACTTC. Its protein is CASSLTQKKSEQYF.

The chain carries TRBV5-6 and TRBJ1-2; no clear D. The CDR3 spans 15 residues. Trimming removed 2 bases from V and 2 bases from J, with 13 bases in between. The germline V gene has CDR1 SGHDT and CDR2 YYEEEE. The CDR3 DNA follows: TGTGCCAGCAGCTTAAAGGTCGCACAGAACTATGGCTACACCTTC. The encoded protein is CASSLKVAQNYGYTF.

The gene calls are TRBV19 and TRBJ1-1; 7 bases line up with TRBD1. CDR1 and CDR2 (germline): LNHDA, SQIVND (reference sequence). CDR3 length: 14 residues. J gave up 5 bases and V 3 bases, and 6 bases lay outside the gene matches. CDR3 in DNA: TGTGCCAGTAGTATGCAGCAGGGGGTTACTGAAGCTTTCTTT. This sequence encodes CASSMQQGVTEAFF.

Remarks on this clone: The sample contains more than one DNA sequence encoding this CDR3. The chain recombines TRBV7-2 with TRBJ1-2, with D possibly TRBD1 on 5 matching bases. The CDR3 covers 12 residues. The ends were cut back, 3 bases at V and 4 bases at J, with 6 bases in the middle. Looked up from germline, CDR1 is SGHTA and CDR2 is FQGNSA. This CDR3 reads CASSFGGYGYTF. Here the CDR3 DNA reads TGTGCCAGCAGCTTCGGGGGCTATGGCTACACCTTC.

The gene calls are TRBV25-1 and TRBJ1-5; TRBD1 matches 12 bases. The ends lost 8 bases at V and 6 bases at J; junction bases unmatched: 5. Germline loops: CDR1 MGHDK, CDR2 SYGVNS. The CDR3 contains 14 residues. As DNA, the CDR3 is TGTGCCAGCCAGGGACAGGGGGCAAGTCAGCCCCAGCATTTT. Encoded protein: CASQGQGASQPQHF.

The chain links TRBV10-3 to TRBJ2-5; D perhaps matches TRBD2 (5 bases). The CDR3 spans 13 residues. Germline V gene lookup returns CDR1 ENHRY and CDR2 SYGVKD. V dropped 10 bases and J dropped 5 bases, with 17 bases sitting between them. CDR3 DNA sequence: TGTGCCACCAAAACGGGATTGCTTGAGACCCAGTACTTC. Translated: CATKTGLLETQYF.

The gene calls are TRBV6-5 and TRBJ1-1; D gene unclear. Trimming removed 7 bases at V and 0 bases at J, with 12 bases between. The CDR3 covers 14 residues. The germline V gene has CDR1 MNHEY and CDR2 SVGAGI. CDR3 sequence (DNA): TGTGCCAGCACAGGTCGACTCCTGAACACTGAAGCTTTCTTT. Its protein is CASTGRLLNTEAFF.

The rearrangement uses TRBV9 and TRBJ1-5; TRBD1 aligns across 9 bases. V gave up 2 bases and J gave up 6 bases; unmatched junction bases: 6. The CDR3 is 15 amino acids. CDR1 is SGDLS and CDR2 is YYNGEE in the germline V gene. The CDR3 loop reads CASSVTGGSGQPQHF. The CDR3 DNA reads TGTGCCAGCAGCGTTACAGGGGGCTCGGGTCAGCCCCAGCATTTT. The variable domain in full, completed from reference TRBV9 and TRBJ1-5, reads DSGVTQTPKHLITATGQRVTLRCSPRSGDLSVYWYQQSLDQGLQFLIQYYNGEERAKGNILERFSAQQFPDLHSELNLSSLELGDSALYFCASSVTGGSGQPQHFGDGTRLSIL.

V is TRBV19 and J is TRBJ1-4; D not certain. This CDR3 is built from 13 residues. Deletions cut 8 bases from V and 0 bases from J, with 7 bases between. Germline assignment: CDR1 LNHDA and CDR2 SQIVND (reference sequence). The CDR3 sequence is CASQTTTNEKLFF. CDR3 bases: TGTGCCAGTCAGACAACAACTAATGAAAAACTGTTTTTT.

This clone was seen just once. This chain joins TRBV2 and TRBJ1-2; unclear D gene. The CDR3 has 13 residues. CDR1 is SNHLY, CDR2 FYNNEI, per germline. V was clipped by 6 bases and J by 3 bases, with 11 bases between them. The CDR3 spells CASRNDDHYGYTF. The CDR3 region has the DNA TGTGCCAGCAGAAACGACGACCACTATGGCTACACCTTC.

This rearrangement joins TRBV29-1 to TRBJ2-7; a weak D match, TRBD1 (5 bases). V lost 4 bases and J 5 bases, leaving 15 bases between the germline ends. CDR3 length: 13 residues. Germline V CDR1 and CDR2: SQVTM, ANQGSEA. CDR3 coding DNA: TGCAGCGTTGCTGAATGGCAGGGAAACGAGCAGTACTTC. It encodes CSVAEWQGNEQYF.

This rearrangement joins TRBV10-2 to TRBJ2-5; D possibly corresponds to TRBD2 (7 bases). Germline V lookup: CDR1 WSHSY, CDR2 SAAADI. The CDR3 has 15 amino acids. V was shortened by 8 bases and J by 5 bases, with 21 bases between the two germline ends. This CDR3 reads CASWGTGGPKETQYF. The DNA for the CDR3 is TGCGCCAGCTGGGGGACGGGGGGCCCCAAGGAGACCCAGTACTTC.

The CDR3 DNA is TGTGCCAGCAGCGTAGCTTTATGGGGAGAGCAGTACTTC. Translating gives CASSVALWGEQYF. The chain recombines TRBV9 with TRBJ2-7; D unclear. The germline V and J ends were trimmed by 0 bases and 7 bases, with 11 bases remaining between them. CDR1 SGDLS and CDR2 YYNGEE come from the germline V gene. The CDR3 is 13 residues long.

This clone was counted a few times. The V gene is TRBV7-9, the J gene TRBJ2-5; TRBD1 is a possible D gene (6 bases). Germline CDR1 reads SEHNR; CDR2 reads FQNEAQ (reference sequence). Between the trimmed V and J ends, which lost 5 bases and 7 bases, there was a span of 17 bases. The CDR3 sequence is 14 residues long. This chain's CDR3 is CASSQGTDRGTQYF. The CDR3 region has the DNA TGTGCCAGCAGCCAGGGGACGGACCGAGGGACCCAGTACTTC.

The chain has TRBV30 and TRBJ1-3; D may be TRBD1 (6 bases). The CDR3 consists of 17 residues. The V end lost 2 bases, the J end lost 0 bases, and 17 bases lay between the germline ends. The germline gives CDR1 GTSNPN, CDR2 SVGIG (reference sequence). Written as DNA, the CDR3 is TGTGCCTGGAGTTTCACAGGGAGCCTCTTCTCTGGAAACACCATATATTTT. This translates into CAWSFTGSLFSGNTIYF.

The sample holds one count of this clone. The rearrangement uses TRBV21-1 and TRBJ2-2; the D segment call TRBD1 is taken from the table without a DNA check. TRBV21-1 is classified as a pseudogene. The CDR3 spans 16 residues. This CDR3 is CASSIKGALLDGELFF. As DNA, the CDR3 is TGTGCCAGCTCTATAAAGGGGGCGTTATTGGACGGGGAGCTGTTTTTT.

This chain connects TRBV6-1 to TRBJ1-2; D is unclear. From germline, CDR1 is MNHNS and CDR2 SASEGT. V dropped 5 bases and J dropped 6 bases, with 13 bases sitting between them. The CDR3 has 13 amino acids. In DNA, the CDR3 is TGTGCCAGCAGTCCGGTCCCAAACGATGGCTACACCTTC. Protein product: CASSPVPNDGYTF.

V gene TRBV18 combines with J gene TRBJ2-1, with D possibly TRBD2 on 5 matching bases. Germline CDR1 is KGHSH and CDR2 is LQKENI. The V end lost 3 bases, the J end lost 4 bases, and 16 bases lay between the germline ends. The CDR3 covers 16 residues. CDR3 sequence: CASSPNPKRIYNEQFF. The CDR3 region has the DNA TGTGCCAGCTCACCCAATCCCAAGCGGATATACAATGAGCAGTTCTTC.

The chain links TRBV5-4 to TRBJ1-4; the D is unclear. Trimming cost V 1 base and J 0 bases, with 4 bases left between them. The length of the CDR3 is 14 residues. Germline loops: CDR1 SGHNT, CDR2 YYREEE (reference sequence). The CDR3, as DNA: TGTGCCAGCAGCTTGACCGCAACTAATGAAAAACTGTTTTTT. Protein product: CASSLTATNEKLFF.

The chain is built from TRBV11-2 and TRBJ2-5, with 9 bases that match TRBD1. Germline loops: CDR1 SGHAT, CDR2 FQNNGV. The CDR3 has 18 residues. J lost 1 base, V lost 5 bases, and 14 bases had no gene match. The CDR3 DNA reads TGTGCCAGCAGCCTAAGGACAGGGGCCGATCTTTCCCAAGAGACCCAGTACTTC. It yields the protein CASSLRTGADLSQETQYF.

J is TRBJ1-2 and V is TRBV6-5; D is ambiguous. Deletions cut 3 bases from V and 6 bases from J, with 11 bases between. CDR1 and CDR2 from the germline V gene are MNHEY and SVGAGI. The length of the CDR3 is 13 residues. CDR3 in DNA: TGTGCCAGCAGTTATAACCAGTGGGATGGCTACACCTTC. It encodes CASSYNQWDGYTF.

The rearrangement links TRBV7-2 to TRBJ1-2; D unresolved. Germline lookup yields CDR1 SGHTA and CDR2 FQGNSA. The CDR3 loop spans 14 amino acids. Trimming took off 1 base at V and 0 bases at J, with 6 bases between the two ends. The CDR3 loop is CASSLDAANYGYTF. In DNA, the CDR3 is TGTGCCAGCAGCTTAGATGCTGCTAACTATGGCTACACCTTC.

This clone is termed medium-sized (0.01 to 0.1%). This chain links TRBV7-9 with TRBJ2-7, with D possibly being TRBD1 or TRBD2 (5 bases each). Germline CDR1 SEHNR, CDR2 FQNEAQ (reference sequence). This CDR3 is 14 amino acids long. V was pared by 8 bases and J by 6 bases, with 20 bases between. The CDR3 loop is CASSKDGGHPEQYF. The CDR3 DNA reads as TGTGCCAGCTCCAAGGACGGAGGACACCCCGAGCAGTACTTC.

The J gene is TRBJ2-5, the V gene TRBV6-1, with D unclear. The CDR3 is made up of 12 amino acids. V was pared by 5 bases and J by 1 base, with 5 bases between. CDR1 and CDR2 from the germline V gene are MNHNS and SASEGT. CDR3 nucleotides: TGTGCCAGCAGTTCCAGCCAAGAGACCCAGTACTTC. Encoded protein: CASSSSQETQYF.